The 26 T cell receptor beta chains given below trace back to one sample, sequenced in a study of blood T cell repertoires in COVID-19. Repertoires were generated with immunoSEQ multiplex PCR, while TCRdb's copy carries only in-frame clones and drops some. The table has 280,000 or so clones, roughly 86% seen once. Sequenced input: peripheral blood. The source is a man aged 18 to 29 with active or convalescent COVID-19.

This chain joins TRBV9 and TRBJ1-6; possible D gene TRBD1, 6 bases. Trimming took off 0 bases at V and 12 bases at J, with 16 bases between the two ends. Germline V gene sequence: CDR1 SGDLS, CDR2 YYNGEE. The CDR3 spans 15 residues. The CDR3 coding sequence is TGTGCCAGCAGCGTAGCGGACAGTCCAGGGGTACCCCTCCACTTT. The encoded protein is CASSVADSPGVPLHF.

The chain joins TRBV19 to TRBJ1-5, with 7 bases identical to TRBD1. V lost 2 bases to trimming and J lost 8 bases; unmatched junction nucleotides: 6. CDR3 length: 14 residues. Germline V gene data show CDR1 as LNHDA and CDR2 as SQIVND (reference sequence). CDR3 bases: TGTGCCAGTAGTATACCCTGGACAGGTGAGCCCCAGCATTTT. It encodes CASSIPWTGEPQHF.

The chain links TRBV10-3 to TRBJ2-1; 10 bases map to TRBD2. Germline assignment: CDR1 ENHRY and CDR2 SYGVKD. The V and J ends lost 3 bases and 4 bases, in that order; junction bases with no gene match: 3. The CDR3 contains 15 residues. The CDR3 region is CAISEAGGAYNEQFF. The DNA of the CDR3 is TGTGCCATCAGTGAAGCGGGGGGGGCTTACAATGAGCAGTTCTTC.

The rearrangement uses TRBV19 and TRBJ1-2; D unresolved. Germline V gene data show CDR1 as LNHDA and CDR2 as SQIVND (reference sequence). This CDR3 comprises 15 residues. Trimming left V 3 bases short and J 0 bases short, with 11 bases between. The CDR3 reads CASSIYGGANYGYTF. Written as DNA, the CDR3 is TGTGCCAGTAGTATTTATGGCGGCGCTAACTATGGCTACACCTTC.

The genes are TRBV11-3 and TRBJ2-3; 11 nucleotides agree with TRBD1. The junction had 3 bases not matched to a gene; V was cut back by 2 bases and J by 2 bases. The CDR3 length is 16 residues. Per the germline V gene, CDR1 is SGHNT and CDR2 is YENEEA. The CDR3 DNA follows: TGTGCCAGCAGCTTAAGGACAGGGGGCATCACAGATACGCAGTATTTT. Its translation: CASSLRTGGITDTQYF.

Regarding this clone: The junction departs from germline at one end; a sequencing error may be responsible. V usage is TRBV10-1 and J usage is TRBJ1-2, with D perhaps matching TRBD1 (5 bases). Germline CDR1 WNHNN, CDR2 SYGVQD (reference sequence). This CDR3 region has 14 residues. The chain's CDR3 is CASTEETENYGYTF. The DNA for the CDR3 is TGCGCCAGCACTGAGGAGACAGAGAACTATGGCTACACCTTC.

The CDR3 loop reads CASSLVGGITSYEQYF. CDR3 nucleotide sequence: TGTGCCAGCAGCTTAGTAGGCGGAATCACCTCCTACGAGCAGTACTTC. This chain links TRBV7-2 with TRBJ2-7, with D uncertain. This CDR3 comprises 16 residues. The germline CDR1 and CDR2 sequences are SGHTA and FQGNSA. Trimming removed 1 base from V and 0 bases from J, with 13 bases in between.

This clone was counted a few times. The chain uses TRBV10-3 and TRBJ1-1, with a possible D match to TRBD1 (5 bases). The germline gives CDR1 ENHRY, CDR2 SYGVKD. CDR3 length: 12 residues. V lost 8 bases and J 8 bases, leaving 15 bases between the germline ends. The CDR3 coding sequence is TGTGCCATCCGGGGGGAGGTCGCCGAAGCTTTCTTT. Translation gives CAIRGEVAEAFF.

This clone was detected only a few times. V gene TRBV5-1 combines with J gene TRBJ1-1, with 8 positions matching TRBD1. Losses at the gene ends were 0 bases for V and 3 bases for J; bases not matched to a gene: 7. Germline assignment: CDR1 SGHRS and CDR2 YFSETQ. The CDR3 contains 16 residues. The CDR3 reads CASSLAGGRADTEAFF. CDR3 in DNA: TGCGCCAGCAGCTTGGCAGGGGGCAGAGCTGACACTGAAGCTTTCTTT.

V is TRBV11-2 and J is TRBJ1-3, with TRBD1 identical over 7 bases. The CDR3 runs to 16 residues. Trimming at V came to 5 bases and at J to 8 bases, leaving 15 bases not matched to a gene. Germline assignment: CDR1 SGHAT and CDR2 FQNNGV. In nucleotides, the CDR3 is TGTGCCAGCAGCATAAACAGGGGCAGACTACGGGACACCATATATTTT. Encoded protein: CASSINRGRLRDTIYF.

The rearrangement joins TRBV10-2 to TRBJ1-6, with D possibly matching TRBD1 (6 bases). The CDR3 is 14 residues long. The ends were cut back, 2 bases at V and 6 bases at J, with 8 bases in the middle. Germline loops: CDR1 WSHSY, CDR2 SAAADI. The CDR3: CASSEGQFNSPLHF. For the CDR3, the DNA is TGCGCCAGCAGTGAGGGACAGTTTAATTCACCCCTCCACTTT.

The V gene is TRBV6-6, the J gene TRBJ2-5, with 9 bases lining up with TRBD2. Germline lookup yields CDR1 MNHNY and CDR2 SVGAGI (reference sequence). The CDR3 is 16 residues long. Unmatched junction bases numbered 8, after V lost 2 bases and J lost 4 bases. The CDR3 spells CASSYTRGGAPETQYF. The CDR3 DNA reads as TGTGCCAGCAGTTACACGCGCGGGGGGGCCCCAGAGACCCAGTACTTC.

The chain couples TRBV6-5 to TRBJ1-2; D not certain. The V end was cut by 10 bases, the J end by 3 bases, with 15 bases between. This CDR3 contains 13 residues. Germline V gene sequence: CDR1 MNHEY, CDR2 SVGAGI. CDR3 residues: CATPQWQDYGYTF. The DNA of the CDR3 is TGTGCCACCCCCCAATGGCAGGACTATGGCTACACCTTC.

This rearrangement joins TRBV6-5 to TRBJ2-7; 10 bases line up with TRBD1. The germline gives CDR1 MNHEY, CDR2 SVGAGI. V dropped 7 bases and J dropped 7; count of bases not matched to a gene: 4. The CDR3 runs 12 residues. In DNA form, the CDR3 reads TGTGCCAGCACGGACAGGGGGTGGGAGCAGTACTTC. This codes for CASTDRGWEQYF.

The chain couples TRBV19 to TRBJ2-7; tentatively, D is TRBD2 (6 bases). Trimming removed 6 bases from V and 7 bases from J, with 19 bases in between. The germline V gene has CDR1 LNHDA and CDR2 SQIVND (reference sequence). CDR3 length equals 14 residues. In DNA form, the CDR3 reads TGTGCCAGTAGCCACCGGGACTCCAATAGGGAGCAGTACTTC. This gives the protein CASSHRDSNREQYF.

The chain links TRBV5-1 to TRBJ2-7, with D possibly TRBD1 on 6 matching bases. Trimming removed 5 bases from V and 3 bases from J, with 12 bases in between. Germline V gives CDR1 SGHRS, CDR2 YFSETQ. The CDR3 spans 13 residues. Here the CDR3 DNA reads TGCGCCAGCAGGGGTACAGGGATCTACGAGCAGTACTTC. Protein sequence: CASRGTGIYEQYF.

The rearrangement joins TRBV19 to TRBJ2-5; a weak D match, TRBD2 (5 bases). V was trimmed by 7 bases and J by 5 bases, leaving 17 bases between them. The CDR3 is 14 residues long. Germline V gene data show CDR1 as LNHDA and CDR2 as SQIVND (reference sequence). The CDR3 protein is CASTASGERETQYF. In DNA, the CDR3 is TGTGCCAGTACCGCCAGTGGGGAGAGGGAGACCCAGTACTTC.

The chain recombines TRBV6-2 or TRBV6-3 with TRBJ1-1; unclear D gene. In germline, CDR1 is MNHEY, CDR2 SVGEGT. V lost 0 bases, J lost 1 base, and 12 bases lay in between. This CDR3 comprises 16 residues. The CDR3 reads CASSYSRVSKNTEAFF. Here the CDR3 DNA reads TGTGCCAGCAGTTACTCCCGGGTATCCAAGAACACTGAAGCTTTCTTT.

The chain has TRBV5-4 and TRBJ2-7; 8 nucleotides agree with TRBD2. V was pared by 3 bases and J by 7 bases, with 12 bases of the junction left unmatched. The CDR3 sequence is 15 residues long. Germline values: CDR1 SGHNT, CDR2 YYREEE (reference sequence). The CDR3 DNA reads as TGTGCCAGCAGCTCGCCGGGGGGGCCTGAGTGGGAGCAGTACTTC. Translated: CASSSPGGPEWEQYF.

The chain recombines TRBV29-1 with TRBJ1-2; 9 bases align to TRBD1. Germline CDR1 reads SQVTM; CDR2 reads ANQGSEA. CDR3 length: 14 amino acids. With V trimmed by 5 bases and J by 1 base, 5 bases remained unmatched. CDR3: CSVSPGQGNYGYTF. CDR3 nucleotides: TGCAGCGTTAGTCCGGGACAGGGTAACTATGGCTACACCTTC.

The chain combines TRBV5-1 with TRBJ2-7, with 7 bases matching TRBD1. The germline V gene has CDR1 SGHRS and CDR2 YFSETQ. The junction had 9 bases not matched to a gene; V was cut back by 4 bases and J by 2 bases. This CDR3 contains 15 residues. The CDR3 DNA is TGCGCCAGCAGCGCGGACAGGCTTCAAACCTACGAGCAGTACTTC. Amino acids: CASSADRLQTYEQYF.

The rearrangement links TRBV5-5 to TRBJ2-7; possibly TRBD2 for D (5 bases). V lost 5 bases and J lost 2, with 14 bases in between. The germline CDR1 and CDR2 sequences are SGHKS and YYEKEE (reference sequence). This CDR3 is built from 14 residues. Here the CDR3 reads CASSPLEVPYEQYF. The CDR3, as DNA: TGTGCCAGCAGTCCTTTGGAGGTACCCTACGAGCAGTACTTC.

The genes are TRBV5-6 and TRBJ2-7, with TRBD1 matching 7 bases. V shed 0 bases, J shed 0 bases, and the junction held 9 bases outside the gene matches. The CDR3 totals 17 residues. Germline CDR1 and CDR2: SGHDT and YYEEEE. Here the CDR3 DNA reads TGTGCCAGCAGCTTGGACTCCTGGACAGGCTCCTCCTACGAGCAGTACTTC. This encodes CASSLDSWTGSSYEQYF.

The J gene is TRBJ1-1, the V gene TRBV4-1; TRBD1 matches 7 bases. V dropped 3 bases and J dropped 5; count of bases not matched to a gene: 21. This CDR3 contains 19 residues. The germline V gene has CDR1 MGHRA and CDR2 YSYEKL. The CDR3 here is CASSHPQFGVRGQSTEAFF. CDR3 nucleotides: TGCGCCAGCAGCCATCCCCAATTTGGTGTGAGGGGGCAAAGTACTGAAGCTTTCTTT.

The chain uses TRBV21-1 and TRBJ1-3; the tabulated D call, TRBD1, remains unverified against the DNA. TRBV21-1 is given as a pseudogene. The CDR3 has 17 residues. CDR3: CASTTESPSGIGNTIYF. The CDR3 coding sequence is TGTGCCAGCACTACAGAAAGTCCTTCAGGGATAGGAAACACCATATATTTT.

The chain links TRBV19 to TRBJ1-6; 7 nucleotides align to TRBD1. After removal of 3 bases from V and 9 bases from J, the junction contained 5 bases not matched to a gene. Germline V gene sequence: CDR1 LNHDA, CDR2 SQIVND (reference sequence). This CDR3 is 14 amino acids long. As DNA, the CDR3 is TGTGCCAGTAGTATGACAGGGATCGGTTCACCCCTCCACTTT. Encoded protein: CASSMTGIGSPLHF.